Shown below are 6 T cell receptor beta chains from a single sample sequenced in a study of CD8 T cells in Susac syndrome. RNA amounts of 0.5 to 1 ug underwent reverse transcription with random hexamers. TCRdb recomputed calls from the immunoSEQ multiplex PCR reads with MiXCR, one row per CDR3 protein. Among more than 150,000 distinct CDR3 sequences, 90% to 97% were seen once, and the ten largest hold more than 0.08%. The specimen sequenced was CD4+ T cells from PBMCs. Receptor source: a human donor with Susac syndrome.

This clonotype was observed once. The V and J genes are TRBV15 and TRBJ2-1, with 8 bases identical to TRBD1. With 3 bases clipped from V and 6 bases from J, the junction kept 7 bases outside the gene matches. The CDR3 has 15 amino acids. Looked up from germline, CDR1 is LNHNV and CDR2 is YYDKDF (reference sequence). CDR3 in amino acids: CATSSSRGRRNEQFF. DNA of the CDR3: TGTGCCACCAGCAGTAGCAGGGGGCGCCGCAATGAGCAGTTCTTC.

CDR3 region: CASSQDQRGVGDTQYF. The CDR3 nucleotides read TGCGCCAGCAGCCAAGACCAGCGGGGGGTCGGAGATACGCAGTATTTT. The chain combines TRBV4-3 with TRBJ2-3, with 9 bases aligning to TRBD2. The trim removed 0 bases at V and 5 bases at J, leaving 6 bases unmatched. CDR1 and CDR2 from the germline V gene are LGHNA and YSLEER. This CDR3 comprises 16 residues.

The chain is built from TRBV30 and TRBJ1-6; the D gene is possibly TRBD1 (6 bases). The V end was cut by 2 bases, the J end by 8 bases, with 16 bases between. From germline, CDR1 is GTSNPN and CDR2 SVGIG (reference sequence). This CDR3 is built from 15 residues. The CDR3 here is CAWSPPRDNYSPLHF. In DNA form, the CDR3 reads TGTGCCTGGAGTCCCCCGAGGGACAATTATTCACCCCTCCACTTT. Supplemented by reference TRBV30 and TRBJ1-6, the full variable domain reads SQTIHQWPATLVQPVGSPLSLECTVEGTSNPNLYWYRQAAGRGLQLLFYSVGIGQISSEVPQNLSASRPQDRQFILSSKKLLLSDSGFYLCAWSPPRDNYSPLHFGNGTRLTVT.

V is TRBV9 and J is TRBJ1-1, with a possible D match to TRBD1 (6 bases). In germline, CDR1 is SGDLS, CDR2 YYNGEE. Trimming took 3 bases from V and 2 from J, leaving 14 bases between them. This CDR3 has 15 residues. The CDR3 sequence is CASSAATGINTEAFF. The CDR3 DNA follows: TGTGCCAGCAGCGCGGCGACAGGTATTAACACTGAAGCTTTCTTT.

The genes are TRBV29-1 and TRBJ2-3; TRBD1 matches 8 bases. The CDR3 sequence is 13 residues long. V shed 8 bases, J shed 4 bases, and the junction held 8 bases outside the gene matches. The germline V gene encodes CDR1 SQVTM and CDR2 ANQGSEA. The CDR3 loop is CSLDRESADTQYF. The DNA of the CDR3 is TGCAGCCTGGACAGGGAATCCGCAGATACGCAGTATTTT.

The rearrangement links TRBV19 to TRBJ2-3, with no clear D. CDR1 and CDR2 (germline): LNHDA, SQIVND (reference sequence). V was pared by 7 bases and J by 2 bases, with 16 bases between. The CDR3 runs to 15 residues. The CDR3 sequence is CASTAGLLPTDTQYF. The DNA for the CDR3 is TGTGCCAGTACCGCTGGGCTACTCCCCACAGATACGCAGTATTTT.